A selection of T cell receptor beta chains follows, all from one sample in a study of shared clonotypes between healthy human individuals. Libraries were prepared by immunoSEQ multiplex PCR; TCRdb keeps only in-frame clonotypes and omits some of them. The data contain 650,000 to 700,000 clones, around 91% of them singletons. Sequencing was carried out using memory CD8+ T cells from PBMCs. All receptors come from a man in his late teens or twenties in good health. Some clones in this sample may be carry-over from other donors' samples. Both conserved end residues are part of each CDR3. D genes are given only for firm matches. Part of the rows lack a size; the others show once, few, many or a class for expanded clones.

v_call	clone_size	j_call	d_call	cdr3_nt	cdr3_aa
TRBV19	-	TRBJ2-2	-	TGTGCCAGTAGTCTCCAGGGGACGATCGGGGAGCTGTTTTTT	CASSLQGTIGELFF
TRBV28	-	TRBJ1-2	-	TGTGCCAGCAGTCTTCACCATTTCCGAGAAAGTTTTACCTATGGCTACACCTTC	CASSLHHFRESFTYGYTF
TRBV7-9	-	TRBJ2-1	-	TGTGCCAGCAGCTTAGCGCCGAGCTCCTACAATGAGCAGTTCTTC	CASSLAPSSYNEQFF
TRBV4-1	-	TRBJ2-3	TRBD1	TGCGCCAGCAGTCAGGGGGCCCTCTTGGCGGATACGCAGTATTTT	CASSQGALLADTQYF
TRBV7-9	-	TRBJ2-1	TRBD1	TGTGCCAGCAGCTTCTCCGGACAGGGGGACTTGGATGAGCAGTTCTTC	CASSFSGQGDLDEQFF
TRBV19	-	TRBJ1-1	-	TGTGCCAGTAGTATGGCAGGACGTACTGAAGCTTTCTTT	CASSMAGRTEAFF
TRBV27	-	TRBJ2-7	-	TGTGCCAGCAGTTCAGACGAGGACTGGTACTCCTACGAGCAGTACTTC	CASSSDEDWYSYEQYF
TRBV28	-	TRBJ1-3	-	TGTGCCAGCAGTCCTCGACAGGCCTTGAGCTCTGGAAACACCATATATTTT	CASSPRQALSSGNTIYF
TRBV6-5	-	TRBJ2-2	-	TGTGCCAGCAGCCAATGGGGAACCGGGGAGCTGTTTTTT	CASSQWGTGELFF
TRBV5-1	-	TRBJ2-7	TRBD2	TGCGCCAGCAGCCCCTTCAGCGGGGCCTCCTACGAGCAGTACTTC	CASSPFSGASYEQYF
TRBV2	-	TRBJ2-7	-	TGTGCCAGCAGGGAGCCCGGTTACGAGCAGTACTTC	CASREPGYEQYF
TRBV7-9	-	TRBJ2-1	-	TGTGCCAGCAGCCGGTCGGGTGGTGAGCAGTTCTTC	CASSRSGGEQFF
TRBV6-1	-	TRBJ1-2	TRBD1	TGTGCCAGCAACCAGGACAGGGGGAAGAATGGCTACACCTTC	CASNQDRGKNGYTF
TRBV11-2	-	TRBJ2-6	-	TGTGCCAGCACCCACCGGGCAGGCCGAGGCTCTGGGGCCAACGTCCTGACTTTC	CASTHRAGRGSGANVLTF
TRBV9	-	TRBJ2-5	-	TGTGCCAGCAGCGCCGCCCAGGGGACCCAGTACTTC	CASSAAQGTQYF
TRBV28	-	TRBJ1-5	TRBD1	TGTGCCAGCAGAGGGACAGGTGATTATCAGCCCCAGCATTTT	CASRGTGDYQPQHF
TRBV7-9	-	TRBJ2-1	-	TGTGCCCAACTTGGGTTTAGCAATGAGCAGTTCTTC	CAQLGFSNEQFF
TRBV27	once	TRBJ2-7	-	TGTGCCAGCAGTCAGGGGAACAACTACGAGCAGTACTTC	CASSQGNNYEQYF
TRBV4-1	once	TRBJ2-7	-	TGCGCCAGCAGCCAAGTTTGGAAGGAAAGTTCCTACGAGCAGTACTTC	CASSQVWKESSYEQYF
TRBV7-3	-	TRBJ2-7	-	TGTGCCAGCAGCTCCTTCCCGGGACAAACCTACGAGCAGTACTTC	CASSSFPGQTYEQYF
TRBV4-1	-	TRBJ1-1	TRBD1	TGCGCCAGCAGCCACCAACCGGGACAGCCTATGAACACTGAAGCTTTCTTT	CASSHQPGQPMNTEAFF
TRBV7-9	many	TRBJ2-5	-	TGTGCCAGCATCCCCGGACAGGGAGGGTTCCAAGAGACCCAGTACTTC	CASIPGQGGFQETQYF
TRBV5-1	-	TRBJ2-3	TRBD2	TGCGCCAGCAGCTCCGGTAGCGGGTACACAGATACGCAGTATTTT	CASSSGSGYTDTQYF
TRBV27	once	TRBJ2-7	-	TGTGCCAGCAGTTTGGGCAGAGACTACGAGCAGTACTTC	CASSLGRDYEQYF
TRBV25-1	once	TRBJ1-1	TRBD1	TGTGCCAGCAGTAAGGGACAGGGGGCAAGCACTGAAGCTTTCTTT	CASSKGQGASTEAFF
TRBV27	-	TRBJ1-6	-	TGTGCCAGTTCGTCCTACTTGAGGAATTCACCCCTCCACTTT	CASSSYLRNSPLHF
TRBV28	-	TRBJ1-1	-	TGTGCCAGCAGTGTACGAATGGTCAACCGGGAAACTGAAGCTTTCTTT	CASSVRMVNRETEAFF
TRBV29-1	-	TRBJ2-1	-	TGCAGCGTTCGGGAAAGCTCCTACAATGAGCAGTTCTTC	CSVRESSYNEQFF
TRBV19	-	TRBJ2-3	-	TGTGCCAGTAGTATACGGCATGAAGGCACAGATACGCAGTATTTT	CASSIRHEGTDTQYF
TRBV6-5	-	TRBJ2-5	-	TGTGCCAGCAGTGCCCCCTCGGGACACCAAGAGACCCAGTACTTC	CASSAPSGHQETQYF
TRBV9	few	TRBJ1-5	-	TGTGCCAGCAGCGTAGTGGGCAACGTGGTCCAGCCCCAGCATTTT	CASSVVGNVVQPQHF
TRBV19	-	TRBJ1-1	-	TGTGCCAGTAGTACCTACAGGGTTGCGAACACTGAAGCTTTCTTT	CASSTYRVANTEAFF
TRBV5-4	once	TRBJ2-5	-	TGTGCCAGCAGCCCCAGGGGAGGGAGCCAACCCCACCAAGAGACCCAGTACTTC	CASSPRGGSQPHQETQYF
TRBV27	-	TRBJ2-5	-	TGTGCCAGCAGTTTTTCAGGGTTTAGGGACCAGTACTTC	CASSFSGFRDQYF
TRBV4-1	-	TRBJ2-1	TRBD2	TGCGCCAGCAGCCAAGATCGGAGGCTAGCGGGGACCTACAATGAGCAGTTCTTC	CASSQDRRLAGTYNEQFF
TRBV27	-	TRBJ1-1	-	TGTGCCAGCAGTTTTGGGACTGAAAACACTGAAGCTTTCTTT	CASSFGTENTEAFF
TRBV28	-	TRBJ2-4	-	TGTGCCAGCAGTTTATTAGGGGAGGAGAACATTCAGTACTTC	CASSLLGEENIQYF